Described below is a single T cell receptor beta chain sequence and its context. Enrolled during active infection, Seattle patients were then followed longitudinally. In the original workflow: Researchers report that nucleated cell counts were estimated from reference gene primer amplification. Clones were read by immunoSEQ multiplex PCR, and TCRdb kept only the in-frame ones, dropping some. The DNA was the basis for D and trimming; V, J and clone size are from that table. This table holds 410,000 or so clones, about 89% found once. The data originate from a study of blood T cell repertoires in COVID-19. Study summary: The United States, Italy and Spain were the sources of the acute and convalescent COVID-19 samples. T cells, B-cell-depleted T cells, or PBMCs provided the cDNA or gDNA that served as material.

CDR1 and CDR2 (germline): SEHNR, FQNEAQ (reference sequence). The V end was cut by 5 bases, the J end by 3 bases, with 19 bases between. CDR3 length: 16 residues. This sequence was found in a woman aged 40 to 50 with COVID-19, enrolled during active disease. The chain recombines TRBV7-9 with TRBJ1-2, with D tentatively TRBD1 (6 bases). The sample taken for sequencing was peripheral blood. CDR3 residues: CASSHTLTGGDYGYTF. As DNA, the CDR3 is TGTGCCAGCAGCCACACCCTGACAGGCGGTGACTATGGCTACACCTTC.